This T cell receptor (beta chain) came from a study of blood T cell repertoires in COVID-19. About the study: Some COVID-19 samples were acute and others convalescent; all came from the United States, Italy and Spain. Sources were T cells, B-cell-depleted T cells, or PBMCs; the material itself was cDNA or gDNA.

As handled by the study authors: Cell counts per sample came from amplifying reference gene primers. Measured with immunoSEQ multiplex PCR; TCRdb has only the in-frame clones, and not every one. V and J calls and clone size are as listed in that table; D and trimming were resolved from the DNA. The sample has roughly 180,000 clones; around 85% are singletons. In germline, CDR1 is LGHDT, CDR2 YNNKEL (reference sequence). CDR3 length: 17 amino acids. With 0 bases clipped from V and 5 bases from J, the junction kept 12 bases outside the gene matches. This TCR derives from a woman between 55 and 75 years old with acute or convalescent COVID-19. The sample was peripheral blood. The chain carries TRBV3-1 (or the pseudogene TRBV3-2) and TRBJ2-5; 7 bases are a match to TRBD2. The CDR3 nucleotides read TGTGCCAGCAGCCAAGACATGTGGGAGGGCCGGGGGGAGACCCAGTACTTC. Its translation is CASSQDMWEGRGETQYF.